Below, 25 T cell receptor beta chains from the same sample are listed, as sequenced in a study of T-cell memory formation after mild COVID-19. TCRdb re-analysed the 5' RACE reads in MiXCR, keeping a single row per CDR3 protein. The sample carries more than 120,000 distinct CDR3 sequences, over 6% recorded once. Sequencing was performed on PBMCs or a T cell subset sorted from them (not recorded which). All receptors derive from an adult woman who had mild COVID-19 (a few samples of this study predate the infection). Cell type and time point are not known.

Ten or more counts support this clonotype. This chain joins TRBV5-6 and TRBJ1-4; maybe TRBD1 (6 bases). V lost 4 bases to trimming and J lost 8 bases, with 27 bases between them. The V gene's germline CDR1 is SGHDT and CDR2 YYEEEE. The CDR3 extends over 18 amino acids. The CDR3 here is CASSRTGYNRVAGEKLFF. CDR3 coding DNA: TGTGCCAGCAGCCGCACCGGATATAACAGGGTAGCTGGAGAAAAACTGTTTTTT.

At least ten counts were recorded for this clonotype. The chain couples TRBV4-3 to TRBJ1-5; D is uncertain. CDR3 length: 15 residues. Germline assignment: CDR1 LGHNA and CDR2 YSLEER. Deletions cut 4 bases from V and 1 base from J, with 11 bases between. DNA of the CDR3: TGCGCCAGCAGCCTCGGGATGATCAGCAATCAGCCCCAGCATTTT. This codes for CASSLGMISNQPQHF.

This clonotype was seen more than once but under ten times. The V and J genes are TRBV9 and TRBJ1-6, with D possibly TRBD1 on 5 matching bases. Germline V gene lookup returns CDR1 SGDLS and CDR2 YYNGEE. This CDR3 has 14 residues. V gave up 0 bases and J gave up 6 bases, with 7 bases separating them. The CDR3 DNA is TGTGCCAGCAGCGTAGGGGGGGTTAATTCACCCCTCCACTTT. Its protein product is CASSVGGVNSPLHF.

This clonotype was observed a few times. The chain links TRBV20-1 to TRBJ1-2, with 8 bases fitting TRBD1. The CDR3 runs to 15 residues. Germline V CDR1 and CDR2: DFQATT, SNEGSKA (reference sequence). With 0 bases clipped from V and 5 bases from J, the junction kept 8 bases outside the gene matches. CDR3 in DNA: TGCAGTGCTAGAGAACGAGACAGGGGCGTTTATGGCTACACCTTC. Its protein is CSARERDRGVYGYTF.

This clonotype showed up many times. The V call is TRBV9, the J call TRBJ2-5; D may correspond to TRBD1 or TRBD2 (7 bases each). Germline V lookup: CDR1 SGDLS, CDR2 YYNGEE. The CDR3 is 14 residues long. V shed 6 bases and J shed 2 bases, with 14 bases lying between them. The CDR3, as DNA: TGTGCCAGCACCCCAGGGGGGGTACAAGAGACCCAGTACTTC. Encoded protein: CASTPGGVQETQYF.

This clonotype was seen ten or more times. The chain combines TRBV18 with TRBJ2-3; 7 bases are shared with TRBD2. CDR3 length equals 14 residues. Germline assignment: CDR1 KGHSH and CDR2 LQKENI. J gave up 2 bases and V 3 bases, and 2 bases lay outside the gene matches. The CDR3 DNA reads TGTGCCAGCTCACCGGGAGGGACCACAGATACGCAGTATTTT. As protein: CASSPGGTTDTQYF. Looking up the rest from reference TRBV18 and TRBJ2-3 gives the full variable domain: NAGVMQNPRHLVRRRGQEARLRCSPMKGHSHVYWYRQLPEEGLKFMVYLQKENIIDESGMPKERFSAEFPKEGPSILRIQQVVRGDSAAYFCASSPGGTTDTQYFGPGTRLTVL.

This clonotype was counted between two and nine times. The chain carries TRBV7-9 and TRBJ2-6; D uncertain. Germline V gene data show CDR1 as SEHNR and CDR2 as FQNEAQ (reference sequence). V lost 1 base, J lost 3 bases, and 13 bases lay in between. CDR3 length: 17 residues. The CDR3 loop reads CASSLVGTVRGANVLTF. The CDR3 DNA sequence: TGTGCCAGCAGCTTAGTGGGTACGGTTCGTGGGGCCAACGTCCTGACTTTC.

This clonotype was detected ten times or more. The CDR3 DNA reads as TGCAGCGTCCAAAAAGCTAGCGGGGCCTCCTACGAGCAGTACTTC. It translates to CSVQKASGASYEQYF. This chain uses TRBV29-1 with TRBJ2-7; 9 positions agree with TRBD2. CDR3 size: 15 residues. In germline, CDR1 is SQVTM, CDR2 ANQGSEA. The ends lost 6 bases at V and 0 bases at J; junction bases unmatched: 9.

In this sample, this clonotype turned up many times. CDR3 DNA sequence: TGTGCCAGCAGCCGTGGGCGGAGGGAGACCCAGTACTTC. It codes for CASSRGRRETQYF. The rearrangement links TRBV7-2 to TRBJ2-5; a possible D gene is TRBD2 (5 bases). The CDR3 runs to 13 residues. V gave up 5 bases and J gave up 5 bases, with 12 bases separating them. Looked up from germline, CDR1 is SGHTA and CDR2 is FQGNSA.

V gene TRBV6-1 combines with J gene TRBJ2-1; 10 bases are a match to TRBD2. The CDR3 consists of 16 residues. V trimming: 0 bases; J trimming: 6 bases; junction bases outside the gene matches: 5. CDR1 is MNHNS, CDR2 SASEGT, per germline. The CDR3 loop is CASSEALAGGPNEQFF. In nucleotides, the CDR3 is TGTGCCAGCAGTGAAGCGTTAGCGGGGGGACCCAATGAGCAGTTCTTC.

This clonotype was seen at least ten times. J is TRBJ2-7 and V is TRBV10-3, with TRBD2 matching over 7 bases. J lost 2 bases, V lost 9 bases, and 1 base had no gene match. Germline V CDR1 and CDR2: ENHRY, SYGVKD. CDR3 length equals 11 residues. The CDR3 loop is CAIGTTYEQYF. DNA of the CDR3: TGTGCCATAGGGACTACCTACGAGCAGTACTTC.

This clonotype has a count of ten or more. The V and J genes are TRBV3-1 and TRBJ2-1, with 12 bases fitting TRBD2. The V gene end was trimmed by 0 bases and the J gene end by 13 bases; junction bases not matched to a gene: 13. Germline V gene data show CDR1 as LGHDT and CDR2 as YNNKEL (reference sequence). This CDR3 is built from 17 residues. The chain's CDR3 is CASSQERGLAGFSVQFF. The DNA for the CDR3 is TGTGCCAGCAGCCAAGAGAGGGGACTAGCGGGCTTTAGTGTTCAGTTCTTC.

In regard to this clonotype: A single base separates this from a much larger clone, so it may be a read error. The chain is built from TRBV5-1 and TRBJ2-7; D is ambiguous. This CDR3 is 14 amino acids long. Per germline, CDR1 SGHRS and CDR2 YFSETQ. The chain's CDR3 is CVSRPPRSTYEQYF. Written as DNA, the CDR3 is TGCGTCAGCAGACCTCCTAGATCCACCTACGAGCAGTACTTC.

CDR3 coding DNA: TGTGCCAGCAGTTTTAAGGACACCATATATTTT. Translated: CASSFKDTIYF. The V call is TRBV12-3 or TRBV12-4, the J call TRBJ1-3; no clear D. The CDR3 runs 11 residues. V lost 3 bases, J lost 8 bases, and 5 bases lay in between.

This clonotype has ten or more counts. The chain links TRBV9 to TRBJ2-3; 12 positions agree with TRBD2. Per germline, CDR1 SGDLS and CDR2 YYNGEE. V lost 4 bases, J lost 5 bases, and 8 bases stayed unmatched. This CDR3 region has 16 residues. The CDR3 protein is CASSQGASGREDTQYF. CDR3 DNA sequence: TGTGCCAGCAGCCAAGGGGCTAGCGGGAGGGAAGATACGCAGTATTTT.

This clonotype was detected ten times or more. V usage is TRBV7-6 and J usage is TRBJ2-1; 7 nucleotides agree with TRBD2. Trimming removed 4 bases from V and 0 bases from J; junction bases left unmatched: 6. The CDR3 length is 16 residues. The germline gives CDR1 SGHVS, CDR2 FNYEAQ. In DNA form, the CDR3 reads TGTGCCAGCAGCTCGATAGCGGGTAGCTCCTACAATGAGCAGTTCTTC. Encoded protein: CASSSIAGSSYNEQFF.

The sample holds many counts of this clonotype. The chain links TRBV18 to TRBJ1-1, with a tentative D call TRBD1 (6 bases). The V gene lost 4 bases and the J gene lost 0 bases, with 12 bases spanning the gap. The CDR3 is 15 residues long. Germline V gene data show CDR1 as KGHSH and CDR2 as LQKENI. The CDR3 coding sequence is TGTGCCAGCTCACGAAGACAGGCGATGAACACTGAAGCTTTCTTT. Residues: CASSRRQAMNTEAFF. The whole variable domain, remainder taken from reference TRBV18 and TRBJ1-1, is NAGVMQNPRHLVRRRGQEARLRCSPMKGHSHVYWYRQLPEEGLKFMVYLQKENIIDESGMPKERFSAEFPKEGPSILRIQQVVRGDSAAYFCASSRRQAMNTEAFFGQGTRLTVV.

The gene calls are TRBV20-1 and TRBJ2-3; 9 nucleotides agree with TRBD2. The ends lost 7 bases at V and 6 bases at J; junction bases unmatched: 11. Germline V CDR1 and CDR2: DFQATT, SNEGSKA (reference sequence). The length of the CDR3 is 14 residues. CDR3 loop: CSGGPSGKGDTQYF. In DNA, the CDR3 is TGCAGTGGAGGGCCTAGCGGGAAGGGTGATACGCAGTATTTT.

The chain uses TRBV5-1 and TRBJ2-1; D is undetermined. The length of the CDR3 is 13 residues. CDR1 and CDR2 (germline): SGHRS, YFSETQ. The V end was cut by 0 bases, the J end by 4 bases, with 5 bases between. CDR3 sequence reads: CASSLEKYNEQFF. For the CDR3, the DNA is TGCGCCAGCAGCTTGGAGAAATACAATGAGCAGTTCTTC.

The CDR3 is CASSVDRGRNEQFF. In nucleotides, the CDR3 is TGCGCCAGCAGCGTAGACAGGGGGAGGAATGAGCAGTTCTTC. The rearrangement joins TRBV5-1 to TRBJ2-1; 9 bases agree with TRBD1. CDR3 size: 14 residues. The V segment lost 4 bases and the J segment 7 bases; nucleotides outside the gene matches: 6. Germline CDR1 and CDR2: SGHRS and YFSETQ.

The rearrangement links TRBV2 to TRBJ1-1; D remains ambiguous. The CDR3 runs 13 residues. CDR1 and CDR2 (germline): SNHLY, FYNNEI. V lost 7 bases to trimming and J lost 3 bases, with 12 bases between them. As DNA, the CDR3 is TGTGCCAGCAAAGGGAATGAGGACACTGAAGCTTTCTTT. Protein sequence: CASKGNEDTEAFF.

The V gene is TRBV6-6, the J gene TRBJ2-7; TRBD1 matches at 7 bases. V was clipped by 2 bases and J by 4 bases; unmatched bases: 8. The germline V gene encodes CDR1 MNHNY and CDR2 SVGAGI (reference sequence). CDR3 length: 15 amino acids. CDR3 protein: CASSYPGQTGYEQYF. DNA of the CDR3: TGTGCCAGCAGTTACCCGGGACAGACCGGTTACGAGCAGTACTTC.

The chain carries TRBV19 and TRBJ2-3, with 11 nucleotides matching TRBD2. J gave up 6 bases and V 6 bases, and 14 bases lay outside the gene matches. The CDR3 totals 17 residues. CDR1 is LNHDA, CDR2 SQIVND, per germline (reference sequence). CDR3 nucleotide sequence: TGTGCCAGTAGACGGACGGGAACTAGCGGGAGTATGGATACGCAGTATTTT. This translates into CASRRTGTSGSMDTQYF.

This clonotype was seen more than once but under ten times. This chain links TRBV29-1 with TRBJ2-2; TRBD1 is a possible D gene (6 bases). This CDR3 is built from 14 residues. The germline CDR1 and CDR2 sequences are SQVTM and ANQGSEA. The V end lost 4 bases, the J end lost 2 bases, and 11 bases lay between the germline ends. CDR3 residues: CSVGQGSNTGELFF. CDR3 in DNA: TGCAGCGTTGGTCAGGGGTCTAACACCGGGGAGCTGTTTTTT.

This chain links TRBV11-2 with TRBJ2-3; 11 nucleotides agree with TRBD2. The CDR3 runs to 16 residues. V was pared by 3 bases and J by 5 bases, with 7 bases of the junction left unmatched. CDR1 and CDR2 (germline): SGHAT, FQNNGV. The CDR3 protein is CASSLPLAGGRDTQYF. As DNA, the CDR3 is TGTGCCAGCAGCTTGCCCCTAGCGGGGGGCCGAGATACGCAGTATTTT.